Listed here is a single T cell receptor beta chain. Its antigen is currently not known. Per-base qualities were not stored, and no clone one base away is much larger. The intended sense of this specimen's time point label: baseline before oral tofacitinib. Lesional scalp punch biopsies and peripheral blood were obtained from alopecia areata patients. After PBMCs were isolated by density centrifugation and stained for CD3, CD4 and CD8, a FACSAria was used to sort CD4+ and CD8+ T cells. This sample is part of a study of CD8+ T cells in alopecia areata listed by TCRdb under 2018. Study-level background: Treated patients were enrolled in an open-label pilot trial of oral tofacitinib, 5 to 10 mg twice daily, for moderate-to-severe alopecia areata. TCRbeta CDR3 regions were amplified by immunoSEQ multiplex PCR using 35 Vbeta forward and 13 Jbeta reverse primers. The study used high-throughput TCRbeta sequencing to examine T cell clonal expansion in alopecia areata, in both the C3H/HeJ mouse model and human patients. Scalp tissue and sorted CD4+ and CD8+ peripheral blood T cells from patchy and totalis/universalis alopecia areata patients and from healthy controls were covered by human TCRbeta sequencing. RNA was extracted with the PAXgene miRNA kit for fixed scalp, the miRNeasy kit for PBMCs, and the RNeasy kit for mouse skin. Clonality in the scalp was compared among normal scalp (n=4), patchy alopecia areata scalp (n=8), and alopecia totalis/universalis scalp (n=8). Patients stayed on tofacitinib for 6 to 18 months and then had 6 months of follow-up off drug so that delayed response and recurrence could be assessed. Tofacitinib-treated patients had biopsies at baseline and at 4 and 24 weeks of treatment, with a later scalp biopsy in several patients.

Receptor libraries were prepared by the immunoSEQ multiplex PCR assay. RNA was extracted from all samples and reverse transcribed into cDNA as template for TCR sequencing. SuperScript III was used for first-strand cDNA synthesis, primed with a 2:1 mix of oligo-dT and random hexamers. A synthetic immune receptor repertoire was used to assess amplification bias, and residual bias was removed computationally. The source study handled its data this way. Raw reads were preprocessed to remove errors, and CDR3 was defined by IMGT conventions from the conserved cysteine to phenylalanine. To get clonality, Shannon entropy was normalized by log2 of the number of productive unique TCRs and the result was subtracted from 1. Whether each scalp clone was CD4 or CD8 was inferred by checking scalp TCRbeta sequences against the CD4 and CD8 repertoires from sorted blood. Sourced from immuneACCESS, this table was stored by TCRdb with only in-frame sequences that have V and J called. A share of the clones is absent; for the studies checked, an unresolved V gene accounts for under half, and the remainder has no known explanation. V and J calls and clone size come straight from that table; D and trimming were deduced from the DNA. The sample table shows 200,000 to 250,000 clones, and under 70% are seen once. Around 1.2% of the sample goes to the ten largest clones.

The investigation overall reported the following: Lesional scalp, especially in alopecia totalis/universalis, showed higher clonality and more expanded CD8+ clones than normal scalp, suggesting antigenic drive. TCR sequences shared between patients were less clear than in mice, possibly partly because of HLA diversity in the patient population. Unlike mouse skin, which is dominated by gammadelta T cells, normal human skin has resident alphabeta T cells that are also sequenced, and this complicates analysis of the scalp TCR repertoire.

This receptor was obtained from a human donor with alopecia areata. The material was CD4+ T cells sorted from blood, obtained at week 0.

The CDR3 here reads CSVTVVNTGELFF. The nucleotide sequence reads TGCAGCGTGACTGTGGTGAACACCGGGGAGCTGTTTTTT. The V and J segments used are TRBV29-1 and TRBJ2-2, with no confident D gene call. According to the germline V gene, CDR1 reads SQVTM and CDR2 reads ANQGSEA. The CDR3 contains 13 residues, cysteine and phenylalanine counted. Just the 39-base CDR3 DNA is kept, in frame starting at base 1. The junction carries 9 bases between V and J, which are trimmed by 6 bases and 1 base respectively.